The 26 T cell receptor beta chains below come from one sample, sequenced in a study of monozygotic twins with cystic fibrosis. The method was immunoSEQ multiplex PCR; TCRdb's version includes in-frame clones alone and lacks a portion of them. The repertoire has around 23,000 clones, less than 95% of them found once; the top ten carry 0.29%. The sequencing sample was made of blood. Every receptor here comes from a girl between 2 and 10 years old with cystic fibrosis.

The chain is built from TRBV11-3 and TRBJ1-3; D gene uncertain. V lost 1 base, J lost 6 bases, and 7 bases lay in between. CDR1 and CDR2 (germline): SGHNT, YENEEA. The CDR3 totals 13 residues. CDR3 sequence (DNA): TGTGCCAGCAGCTTAGGACCTCTAAACACCATATATTTT. Its translation is CASSLGPLNTIYF.

The chain employs TRBV7-9 and TRBJ1-1, with D possibly TRBD1 on 6 matching bases. CDR1 SEHNR and CDR2 FQNEAQ come from the germline V gene (reference sequence). The CDR3 extends over 18 amino acids. Trimming removed 0 bases at V and 7 bases at J, with 24 bases between. In nucleotides, the CDR3 is TGTGCCAGCAGCTTAGCCGCTCCCGGGGGCGCTAGGGGTCTTGAAGCTTTCTTT. It yields the protein CASSLAAPGGARGLEAFF.

The chain has TRBV6-5 and TRBJ1-1; D gene uncertain. Germline assignment: CDR1 MNHEY and CDR2 SVGAGI. The CDR3 length is 13 residues. Between the trimmed V and J ends, which lost 8 bases and 0 bases, there was a span of 10 bases. CDR3: CASREGLNTEAFF. In nucleotides, the CDR3 is TGTGCCAGCCGAGAGGGCCTGAACACTGAAGCTTTCTTT.

This chain links TRBV7-8 with TRBJ1-1, with 7 nucleotides matching TRBD1. Germline CDR1 SGHVS, CDR2 FQNEAQ. The CDR3 sequence is 15 residues long. V lost 2 bases and J lost 5; bases outside the gene matches: 8. CDR3 nucleotide sequence: TGTGCCAGCAGCTTAACCAACAGGGGACTGACTGAAGCTTTCTTT. Translation: CASSLTNRGLTEAFF.

The DNA of the CDR3 is TGTGCCTGGAGTGCAGATTCCAGGGTGCTGAACACTGAAGCTTTCTTT. Translating gives CAWSADSRVLNTEAFF. This rearrangement joins TRBV30 to TRBJ1-1; D is possibly TRBD1 (5 bases). The ends were cut back, 1 base at V and 0 bases at J, with 15 bases in the middle. The CDR3 has 16 residues. Germline-derived CDR1 and CDR2 are GTSNPN and SVGIG (reference sequence).

The rearrangement joins TRBV5-4 to TRBJ1-2; D is ambiguous. Germline V gives CDR1 SGHNT, CDR2 YYREEE (reference sequence). V lost 3 bases and J 5 bases, leaving 11 bases between the germline ends. CDR3 size: 13 residues. Here the CDR3 reads CASSSQTEYGYTF. DNA for the CDR3: TGTGCCAGCAGCTCACAAACAGAGTATGGCTACACCTTC. Combining the CDR3 with reference TRBV5-4 and TRBJ1-2 gives the whole variable domain ETGVTQSPTHLIKTRGQQVTLRCSSQSGHNTVSWYQQALGQGPQFIFQYYREEENGRGNFPPRFSGLQFPNYSSELNVNALELDDSALYLCASSSQTEYGYTFGSGTRLTVV.

The chain is built from TRBV6-5 and TRBJ1-6; no clear D gene. Trimming removed 5 bases from V and 14 bases from J, with 19 bases in between. The CDR3 loop spans 14 amino acids. Germline CDR1 MNHEY, CDR2 SVGAGI. CDR3 DNA: TGTGCCAGCAGTCAGAAATCTACAACTGGGACCCTCCACTTT. Translating it yields CASSQKSTTGTLHF.

The chain links TRBV7-2 to TRBJ2-2; perhaps TRBD2 as D (6 bases). CDR1 and CDR2 (germline): SGHTA, FQGNSA. The CDR3 has 15 residues. V shed 1 base and J shed 6 bases, with 12 bases lying between them. CDR3 DNA: TGTGCCAGCAGCTTAGTGGGGGGATATCCCGGGGAGCTGTTTTTT. The encoded protein is CASSLVGGYPGELFF. The full variable domain, its missing parts supplied by reference TRBV7-2 and TRBJ2-2, is GAGVSQSPSNKVTEKGKDVELRCDPISGHTALYWYRQSLGQGLEFLIYFQGNSAPDKSGLPSDRFSAERTGGSVSTLTIQRTQQEDSAVYLCASSLVGGYPGELFFGEGSRLTVL.

The rearrangement links TRBV19 to TRBJ1-2; TRBD1 might be the D (5 bases). Trimming left V 5 bases short and J 0 bases short, with 10 bases between. The CDR3 spans 14 residues. Germline lookup yields CDR1 LNHDA and CDR2 SQIVND (reference sequence). CDR3 residues: CASSDQGANYGYTF. As DNA, the CDR3 is TGTGCCAGTAGTGACCAGGGTGCTAACTATGGCTACACCTTC.

This rearrangement joins TRBV2 to TRBJ1-4; a weak D match, TRBD1 (5 bases). This CDR3 contains 14 residues. CDR1 and CDR2 from the germline V gene are SNHLY and FYNNEI. V lost 6 bases to trimming and J lost 3 bases, with 11 bases between them. The CDR3 coding sequence is TGTGCCAGCAGGCACAGGACCTCTAATGAAAAACTGTTTTTT. Amino acids: CASRHRTSNEKLFF.

This chain connects TRBV7-9 to TRBJ1-2; 9 nucleotides agree with TRBD1. Losses at the gene ends were 5 bases for V and 1 base for J; bases not matched to a gene: 2. The CDR3 has 14 residues. The V gene's germline CDR1 is SEHNR and CDR2 FQNEAQ (reference sequence). The CDR3: CASSRTGDNYGYTF. DNA of the CDR3: TGTGCCAGCAGCCGGACAGGGGATAACTATGGCTACACCTTC.

The rearrangement uses TRBV30 and TRBJ2-7, with D maybe TRBD1 (5 bases). CDR1 is GTSNPN, CDR2 SVGIG, per germline (reference sequence). The CDR3 is 13 residues long. With 1 base removed from V and 0 bases from J, the gap between germline ends came to 7 bases. CDR3 region: CAWSGQSSYEQYF. As DNA, the CDR3 is TGTGCCTGGAGTGGACAGAGCTCCTACGAGCAGTACTTC. The full variable domain, rest sourced from reference TRBV30 and TRBJ2-7, is SQTIHQWPATLVQPVGSPLSLECTVEGTSNPNLYWYRQAAGRGLQLLFYSVGIGQISSEVPQNLSASRPQDRQFILSSKKLLLSDSGFYLCAWSGQSSYEQYFGPGTRLTVT.

The table lists this clone with a count of one. The V and J genes are TRBV6-5 and TRBJ1-5; 7 nucleotides match TRBD1. Per germline, CDR1 MNHEY and CDR2 SVGAGI. CDR3 length: 15 residues. V was pared by 5 bases and J by 4 bases, with 8 bases of the junction left unmatched. The CDR3 nucleotides read TGTGCCAGCAGTCGACAGGGTCCTTCTAATCAGCCCCAGCATTTT. It yields the protein CASSRQGPSNQPQHF.

The gene calls are TRBV20-1 and TRBJ1-2; TRBD1 aligns across 8 bases. J was trimmed by 7 bases and V by 6 bases; bases with no gene match: 4. The V gene's germline CDR1 is DFQATT and CDR2 SNEGSKA (reference sequence). CDR3 length: 11 residues. CDR3 protein: CSAARGPGYTF. DNA of the CDR3: TGCAGTGCGGCCAGGGGGCCTGGCTACACCTTC.

This chain connects TRBV2 to TRBJ1-5; D is unclear. The germline V gene has CDR1 SNHLY and CDR2 FYNNEI. The CDR3 spans 15 residues. V was shortened by 5 bases and J by 0 bases, with 11 bases between the two germline ends. The CDR3: CASSSDVNSNQPQHF. As DNA, the CDR3 is TGTGCCAGCAGTTCTGACGTCAATAGCAATCAGCCCCAGCATTTT.

The table lists this clone with a count of one. The chain combines TRBV25-1 with TRBJ1-1; unclear D gene. In germline, CDR1 is MGHDK, CDR2 SYGVNS. The CDR3 extends over 14 amino acids. V was shortened by 2 bases and J by 4 bases, with 11 bases between the two germline ends. CDR3 DNA: TGTGCCAGCAGTGAAAACTTAGTAGGCACTGAAGCTTTCTTT. The encoded protein is CASSENLVGTEAFF.

The chain carries TRBV30 and TRBJ2-5, with D unclear. The V gene's germline CDR1 is GTSNPN and CDR2 SVGIG (reference sequence). Trimming shortened V by 5 bases and J by 1 base, and 11 bases separated the two germline ends. This CDR3 contains 13 residues. Written as DNA, the CDR3 is TGTGCCTGGGGTTTGCCAGCCCAAGAGACCCAGTACTTC. Encoded protein: CAWGLPAQETQYF.

J is TRBJ2-7 and V is TRBV20-1, with D possibly being TRBD1 (6 bases). This CDR3 comprises 11 residues. The V and J ends lost 5 bases and 4 bases respectively, with 9 bases between them. Per germline, CDR1 DFQATT and CDR2 SNEGSKA (reference sequence). CDR3 loop: CSAAQGYEQYF. The CDR3 nucleotides are TGCAGTGCTGCACAGGGTTACGAGCAGTACTTC.

This clone has just one count. The chain carries TRBV7-2 and TRBJ1-2; weak D call: TRBD1 (5 bases). In germline, CDR1 is SGHTA, CDR2 FQGNSA. Between the trimmed V and J ends, which lost 3 bases and 1 base, there was a span of 9 bases. The CDR3 loop spans 14 amino acids. The CDR3 protein is CASSFPGFNYGYTF. Here the CDR3 DNA reads TGTGCCAGCAGCTTTCCAGGGTTTAACTATGGCTACACCTTC.

J is TRBJ1-3 and V is TRBV21-1; the table's D gene call, TRBD1, was not cross checked with the DNA. TRBV21-1 is a pseudogene locus. This CDR3 contains 21 residues. In DNA form, the CDR3 reads TGTGCCAGCAGCCCCTTGGGACCGGGACAGAGTGGAAACGCTACTGGAAACACCATATATTTT. Translating gives CASSPLGPGQSGNATGNTIYF.

CDR3 in DNA: TGTGCCAGCAACCTCCGGGACGGAATTTTGAACACTGAAGCTTTCTTT. Translated: CASNLRDGILNTEAFF. The chain carries TRBV2 and TRBJ1-1; possible D gene TRBD1, 5 bases. The CDR3 is made up of 16 amino acids. Germline values: CDR1 SNHLY, CDR2 FYNNEI. V was trimmed by 7 bases and J by 0 bases, leaving 18 bases between them.

V gene TRBV5-1 combines with J gene TRBJ1-2; D remains ambiguous. The CDR3 has 14 residues. Germline V gives CDR1 SGHRS, CDR2 YFSETQ. The V gene lost 4 bases and the J gene lost 2 bases, with 12 bases spanning the gap. For the CDR3, the DNA is TGCGCCAGCAGCCCAGGACTTCAGAACTATGGCTACACCTTC. It translates to CASSPGLQNYGYTF.

This sequence joins TRBV27 and TRBJ1-2; D not certain. CDR1 MNHEY and CDR2 SMNVEV come from the germline V gene (reference sequence). V was shortened by 0 bases and J by 1 base, with 12 bases between the two germline ends. CDR3 length: 16 residues. CDR3 nucleotides: TGTGCCAGCAGTTTATCTTTTCGGGGAAGTAACTATGGCTACACCTTC. This translates into CASSLSFRGSNYGYTF.

The CDR3 spells CASSQDLGTSNADTQYF. In nucleotides, the CDR3 is TGCGCCAGCAGCCAAGATCTTGGGACGTCCAACGCAGATACGCAGTATTTT. This chain links TRBV4-3 with TRBJ2-3; D may be TRBD1 or TRBD2 (5 bases each). The germline V gene encodes CDR1 LGHNA and CDR2 YSLEER. Trimming left V 0 bases short and J 4 bases short, with 17 bases between. CDR3 size: 17 residues.

The V gene is TRBV7-2, the J gene TRBJ2-1, with D unresolved. V was cut by 2 bases and J by 8 bases, with 10 bases left in between. Germline assignment: CDR1 SGHTA and CDR2 FQGNSA. There are 13 residues in the CDR3. The CDR3 DNA reads as TGTGCCAGCAGCTTAAAAGTGAGCTATGAGCAGTTCTTC. Translated, it gives CASSLKVSYEQFF.

The chain uses TRBV5-6 and TRBJ2-5; 8 bases fit TRBD2. The CDR3 covers 15 residues. The J segment lost 0 bases and the V segment lost 0 bases, leaving 1 base of the junction unmatched. Germline assignment: CDR1 SGHDT and CDR2 YYEEEE. The CDR3 loop is CASSLAGLDQETQYF. CDR3 nucleotides: TGTGCCAGCAGCTTGGCGGGACTAGACCAAGAGACCCAGTACTTC.